One and the same sample provided the 5 T cell receptor beta chains below, sequenced in a study of T cell responses to AZD1222 COVID-19 vaccine. Here immunoSEQ multiplex PCR was the method, and the copy in TCRdb shows in-frame clones only, minus some. In the table there are roughly 100,000 clones, around 94% of which are singletons. This sample comprised peripheral blood, obtained on day 0 of AZD1222 vaccination. Source of these receptors: an adult in good health.

The chain joins TRBV7-8 to TRBJ1-5, with D uncertain. V was shortened by 0 bases and J by 3 bases, with 6 bases between the two germline ends. This CDR3 has 14 amino acids. Per the germline V gene, CDR1 is SGHVS and CDR2 is FQNEAQ. The CDR3 region is CASSLAGFNQPQHF. The CDR3, as DNA: TGTGCCAGCAGCTTAGCGGGATTCAATCAGCCCCAGCATTTT.

The chain's CDR3 is CASSLASGNSPLHF. CDR3 nucleotides: TGTGCCAGCAGCTTGGCCAGTGGGAATTCACCCCTCCACTTT. The chain joins TRBV5-8 to TRBJ1-6; no reliable D call. This CDR3 region has 14 residues. CDR1 is SGHTS and CDR2 is YDEGEE in the germline V gene. The germline V and J ends were trimmed by 0 bases and 7 bases, with 8 bases remaining between them.

The chain has TRBV11-2 and TRBJ1-1; possible D gene TRBD1, 5 bases. Germline V lookup: CDR1 SGHAT, CDR2 FQNNGV. This CDR3 has 11 residues. Trimming stripped 1 base from V and 10 bases from J, with 7 bases between. The CDR3 loop is CASSLGQGAFF. The CDR3 nucleotides read TGTGCCAGCAGCTTAGGGCAGGGAGCTTTCTTT.

The chain combines TRBV2 with TRBJ1-2; 9 bases are shared with TRBD1. The junction had 6 bases not matched to a gene; V was cut back by 6 bases and J by 7 bases. Germline CDR1 reads SNHLY; CDR2 reads FYNNEI. This CDR3 spans 13 amino acids. The CDR3 protein is CASSIQGAPGYTF. As DNA, the CDR3 is TGTGCCAGCAGCATACAGGGGGCGCCTGGCTACACCTTC. Supplemented by reference TRBV2 and TRBJ1-2, the full variable domain reads EPEVTQTPSHQVTQMGQEVILRCVPISNHLYFYWYRQILGQKVEFLVSFYNNEISEKSEIFDDQFSVERPDGSNFTLKIRSTKLEDSAMYFCASSIQGAPGYTFGSGTRLTVV.

V usage is TRBV6-2 or TRBV6-3 and J usage is TRBJ1-5; D uncertain. With 2 bases removed from V and 0 bases from J, the gap between germline ends came to 8 bases. In germline, CDR1 is MNHEY, CDR2 SVGEGT. The CDR3 covers 15 residues. The CDR3 loop is CASSYIGDSNQPQHF. CDR3 bases: TGTGCCAGCAGTTACATCGGGGATAGCAATCAGCCCCAGCATTTT.